These T cell receptor beta chains were read from a single sample in a study of blood T cell repertoires in COVID-19. Here immunoSEQ multiplex PCR was the method, and the copy in TCRdb shows in-frame clones only, minus some. Counted here are 180,000 or so clones, less than 85% occurring once; the ten biggest clones make up approximately 12%. The sequenced material came from peripheral blood. These receptors all stem from a man aged 45-65 years who had recovered from COVID-19. CDR3s include the opening cysteine and the closing phenylalanine or tryptophan. The D gene is left open where the match is weak. A row's size may be missing; if present it is once, few, many or a size class.

j_gene: TRBJ1-6
d_gene: NA
abundance: few
v_gene: TRBV6-1
CDR3nt: TGTGCCAGCAGTGAACATACGGCCCAAGGAGTACCCCTCCACTTT
CDR3aa: CASSEHTAQGVPLHF

j_gene: TRBJ2-7
d_gene: TRBD2
abundance: NA
v_gene: TRBV29-1
CDR3nt: TGCAGCGTTCGCGGGACTATTGTCTACGAGCAGTACTTC
CDR3aa: CSVRGTIVYEQYF

j_gene: TRBJ1-5
d_gene: TRBD1
abundance: NA
v_gene: TRBV19
CDR3nt: TGTGCCAGTAGTTACAGGGGGCGCGTTCAGCCCCAGCATTTT
CDR3aa: CASSYRGRVQPQHF

j_gene: TRBJ1-1
d_gene: NA
abundance: NA
v_gene: TRBV3-1/TRBV3-2
CDR3nt: TGTGCCAGCAGCCAAGAAGGACAGAAAGCTTTCTTT
CDR3aa: CASSQEGQKAFF

j_gene: TRBJ2-1
d_gene: TRBD2
abundance: NA
v_gene: TRBV27
CDR3nt: TGTGCCAGCAGTCCCCATCGACTAGCGGGTGGTTACAATGAGCAGTTCTTC
CDR3aa: CASSPHRLAGGYNEQFF

j_gene: TRBJ1-2
d_gene: NA
abundance: once
v_gene: TRBV19
CDR3nt: TGTGCCAGTAATGGACAAGATAACTATGGCTACACCTTC
CDR3aa: CASNGQDNYGYTF

j_gene: TRBJ2-2
d_gene: NA
abundance: NA
v_gene: TRBV18
CDR3nt: TGTGCCAGCTCTCAAACCCAACTAGTCAACACCGGGGAGCTGTTTTTT
CDR3aa: CASSQTQLVNTGELFF

j_gene: TRBJ1-4
d_gene: NA
abundance: few
v_gene: TRBV7-2
CDR3nt: TGTGCCAGCAGCTTAGGGGCAGGGGCTGAAAAACTGTTTTTT
CDR3aa: CASSLGAGAEKLFF

j_gene: TRBJ2-2
d_gene: NA
abundance: few
v_gene: TRBV27
CDR3nt: TGTGCCAGCAGTTCTATGAACACCGGGGAGCTGTTTTTT
CDR3aa: CASSSMNTGELFF

j_gene: TRBJ1-2
d_gene: TRBD1
abundance: NA
v_gene: TRBV15
CDR3nt: TGTGCCACCAGCACCGACACCGGGACAGGGGAGGTGTACACCTTC
CDR3aa: CATSTDTGTGEVYTF

j_gene: TRBJ2-3
d_gene: TRBD2
abundance: NA
v_gene: TRBV6-5
CDR3nt: TGTGCCAGCAGTTTAACTAGCGGGAGAAGCACAGATACGCAGTATTTT
CDR3aa: CASSLTSGRSTDTQYF

j_gene: TRBJ2-1
d_gene: NA
abundance: NA
v_gene: TRBV2
CDR3nt: TGTGCCAGCAGGGGTTGGGGCCTAGGGAACAATGAGCAGTTCTTC
CDR3aa: CASRGWGLGNNEQFF

j_gene: TRBJ1-1
d_gene: TRBD1
abundance: NA
v_gene: TRBV30
CDR3nt: TGTGCCTGGTTCAGGGGGGCATCGTTCATGAACACTGAAGCTTTCTTT
CDR3aa: CAWFRGASFMNTEAFF